One and the same sample provided the 10 T cell receptor beta chains below, sequenced in a study of blood T cell repertoires in COVID-19. Assay: immunoSEQ multiplex PCR; the TCRdb copy retains only in-frame clones and omits some. The table includes some 200,000 clones, under 90% detected once. Sequenced input: peripheral blood. The receptors stem from a man aged 30 to 39 with active or convalescent COVID-19.

The chain links TRBV20-1 to TRBJ1-2, with 7 nucleotides matching TRBD1. Germline values: CDR1 DFQATT, CDR2 SNEGSKA (reference sequence). There are 14 residues in the CDR3. V dropped 3 bases and J dropped 4; count of bases not matched to a gene: 8. The CDR3 sequence: CSASGTGDAYGYTF. CDR3 coding DNA: TGCAGTGCTAGTGGAACAGGGGACGCCTATGGCTACACCTTC.

As to this clone: The same CDR3 can be traced to other DNA sequences in this sample. The rearrangement uses TRBV9 and TRBJ2-2, with unresolved D. V was shortened by 0 bases and J by 5 bases, with 5 bases between the two germline ends. This CDR3 contains 13 residues. Germline V lookup: CDR1 SGDLS, CDR2 YYNGEE. DNA of the CDR3: TGTGCCAGCAGCGTAGGAGGAACCGGGGAGCTGTTTTTT. Protein: CASSVGGTGELFF.

The chain has TRBV11-3 and TRBJ2-3; D might be TRBD1 (5 bases). Trimming removed 8 bases at V and 1 base at J, with 19 bases between. Looked up from germline, CDR1 is SGHNT and CDR2 is YENEEA. The CDR3 runs 16 residues. For the CDR3, the DNA is TGTGCCAGCGCTACAGTATGGGGCACCGGCACAGATACGCAGTATTTT. This encodes CASATVWGTGTDTQYF.

The rearrangement links TRBV4-3 to TRBJ2-1; 10 bases match TRBD2. The V gene's germline CDR1 is LGHNA and CDR2 YSLEER. V was pared by 1 base and J by 3 bases, with 3 bases of the junction left unmatched. CDR3 length: 16 amino acids. The CDR3 loop reads CASSQGTSGVYNEQFF. CDR3 DNA: TGCGCCAGCAGCCAAGGGACTAGCGGCGTCTACAATGAGCAGTTCTTC.

The chain uses TRBV5-1 and TRBJ1-1, with a weak D call TRBD1 (5 bases). The CDR3 spans 15 residues. Germline assignment: CDR1 SGHRS and CDR2 YFSETQ. Trimming removed 1 base at V and 3 bases at J, with 13 bases between. In DNA form, the CDR3 reads TGCGCCAGCAGCTTGTATTGGCGGGACGACACTGAAGCTTTCTTT. Translated, it gives CASSLYWRDDTEAFF.

The chain joins TRBV2 to TRBJ1-4; D gene unclear. The CDR3 has 14 residues. The germline V gene encodes CDR1 SNHLY and CDR2 FYNNEI. V dropped 3 bases and J dropped 4 bases, with 9 bases sitting between them. CDR3 sequence: CASSEPRLNEKLFF. CDR3 nucleotide sequence: TGTGCCAGCAGTGAGCCGCGGCTTAATGAAAAACTGTTTTTT.

This CDR3 is CASGFVSNEKLFF. The DNA of the CDR3 is TGTGCTAGTGGTTTTGTCAGTAATGAAAAACTGTTTTTT. This chain joins TRBV12-5 and TRBJ1-4, with D unclear. Germline V gene data show CDR1 as LGHNT and CDR2 as FRNRAP. The CDR3 is 13 residues long. Deletions cut 3 bases from V and 4 bases from J, with 6 bases between.

J is TRBJ1-1 and V is TRBV3-1 (or the pseudogene TRBV3-2); TRBD1 matches at 7 bases. Germline CDR1 reads LGHDT; CDR2 reads YNNKEL (reference sequence). V was pared by 4 bases and J by 3 bases, with 8 bases of the junction left unmatched. The CDR3 is made up of 15 amino acids. The CDR3, as DNA: TGTGCCAGCAGCCCGGAGAGGGGGCTAGACACTGAAGCTTTCTTT. It specifies CASSPERGLDTEAFF.

This chain connects TRBV19 to TRBJ2-7, with D perhaps TRBD1 (6 bases). The germline CDR1 and CDR2 sequences are LNHDA and SQIVND (reference sequence). The V gene lost 6 bases and the J gene lost 0 bases, with 9 bases spanning the gap. The CDR3 contains 13 residues. Here the CDR3 reads CASSRDNSYEQYF. The CDR3 bases are TGTGCCAGTAGCCGGGACAACTCCTACGAGCAGTACTTC.

In its sample, this clone was seen a few times. The chain uses TRBV7-2 and TRBJ1-5, with 8 bases fitting TRBD1. The CDR3 runs 15 residues. V gave up 3 bases and J gave up 4 bases; unmatched junction bases: 5. Germline CDR1 is SGHTA and CDR2 is FQGNSA. CDR3 DNA sequence: TGTGCCAGCAGCTTCCGGGACAGGCTAAATCAGCCCCAGCATTTT. It codes for CASSFRDRLNQPQHF. The entire variable domain, with the rest obtained from reference TRBV7-2 and TRBJ1-5, is as follows: GAGVSQSPSNKVTEKGKDVELRCDPISGHTALYWYRQSLGQGLEFLIYFQGNSAPDKSGLPSDRFSAERTGGSVSTLTIQRTQQEDSAVYLCASSFRDRLNQPQHFGDGTRLSIL.